This passage covers 29 T cell receptor beta chains from one sample sequenced in a study of blood T cell repertoires in COVID-19. The data were produced by immunoSEQ multiplex PCR, yet TCRdb's version contains in-frame clones alone and is incomplete. Altogether approximately 500,000 clones are present, roughly nine tenths being singletons, with the ten largest covering around 8%. Sample: peripheral blood. These receptors were collected from a woman between 45 and 60 years old with COVID-19, enrolled during active disease.

The chain joins TRBV27 to TRBJ2-7; 7 bases align to TRBD1. Germline CDR1 and CDR2: MNHEY and SMNVEV (reference sequence). CDR3 length: 14 amino acids. V gave up 6 bases and J gave up 1 base; unmatched junction bases: 6. The CDR3: CASRPRQGSYEQYF. The CDR3 bases are TGTGCCAGCAGACCTCGACAGGGTTCCTACGAGCAGTACTTC.

The rearrangement links TRBV11-2 to TRBJ2-5, with D perhaps TRBD1 (6 bases). Germline loops: CDR1 SGHAT, CDR2 FQNNGV. The V and J ends lost 5 bases and 8 bases respectively, with 24 bases between them. This CDR3 has 16 residues. As DNA, the CDR3 is TGTGCCAGCAGCCCCCGGCAGGGACACGAGGCAGGAACCCAGTACTTC. This encodes CASSPRQGHEAGTQYF.

The rearrangement links TRBV19 to TRBJ1-5, with TRBD1 identical over 8 bases. The germline gives CDR1 LNHDA, CDR2 SQIVND (reference sequence). This CDR3 is built from 15 residues. V shed 6 bases and J 3 bases; nucleotides not matched to a gene: 7. CDR3 coding DNA: TGTGCCAGTAGGATACAGGGGGGCATCAATCAGCCCCAGCATTTT. Protein sequence: CASRIQGGINQPQHF.

With regard to this clone: The same CDR3 arises from other DNA sequences in this sample as well. This chain connects TRBV19 to TRBJ2-7; D is possibly TRBD1 (5 bases). Trimming removed 2 bases at V and 1 base at J, with 6 bases between. The CDR3 runs 13 residues. CDR1 is LNHDA and CDR2 is SQIVND in the germline V gene (reference sequence). The CDR3 loop reads CASSIQGSYEQYF. The CDR3 coding sequence is TGTGCCAGTAGTATACAGGGTTCCTACGAGCAGTACTTC. Supplemented by reference TRBV19 and TRBJ2-7, the full variable domain reads DGGITQSPKYLFRKEGQNVTLSCEQNLNHDAMYWYRQDPGQGLRLIYYSQIVNDFQKGDIAEGYSVSREKKESFPLTVTSAQKNPTAFYLCASSIQGSYEQYFGPGTRLTVT.

This clone was detected once. The rearrangement links TRBV3-1 (or the pseudogene TRBV3-2) to TRBJ1-3; 9 bases align to TRBD1. The CDR3 runs to 16 residues. Germline V gene lookup returns CDR1 LGHDT and CDR2 YNNKEL (reference sequence). Trimming removed 1 base from V and 2 bases from J; junction bases left unmatched: 3. CDR3 residues: CASSQGHRGPGNTIYF. CDR3 in DNA: TGTGCCAGCAGCCAAGGGCACAGGGGGCCTGGAAACACCATATATTTT.

The rearrangement uses TRBV9 and TRBJ2-2; the match to TRBD1 covers 7 bases. CDR1 is SGDLS and CDR2 is YYNGEE in the germline V gene. The CDR3 is 15 residues long. V trimming: 0 bases; J trimming: 3 bases; junction bases outside the gene matches: 2. CDR3 DNA: TGTGCCAGCAGCGTAGCAGGGGGAGACACCGGGGAGCTGTTTTTT. Protein: CASSVAGGDTGELFF.

The chain uses TRBV6-5 and TRBJ1-4; 8 nucleotides agree with TRBD1. Germline V lookup: CDR1 MNHEY, CDR2 SVGAGI. The J segment lost 7 bases and the V segment lost 7 bases, leaving 5 bases of the junction unmatched. The CDR3 sequence is 13 residues long. The DNA of the CDR3 is TGTGCCAGCACCTGGACAGGGAGTGAAAAACTGTTTTTT. Translating it yields CASTWTGSEKLFF.

This clone was seen just once. The chain carries TRBV27 and TRBJ1-2; no definite D call. The germline V gene encodes CDR1 MNHEY and CDR2 SMNVEV (reference sequence). V shed 0 bases and J shed 4 bases, with 18 bases lying between them. The CDR3 extends over 17 amino acids. This chain's CDR3 is CASSLSIMGVLPYGYTF. For the CDR3, the DNA is TGTGCCAGCAGTTTATCGATCATGGGCGTACTCCCCTATGGCTACACCTTC.

The sample holds a few counts of this clone. CDR3 sequence: CASSLDGISYGYTF. The CDR3 bases are TGCGCCAGCAGCTTGGATGGCATATCCTATGGCTACACCTTC. The chain carries TRBV5-1 and TRBJ1-2, with no clear D. The CDR3 is 14 residues long. Germline values: CDR1 SGHRS, CDR2 YFSETQ. V was cut by 0 bases and J by 4 bases, with 10 bases left in between.

V and J are TRBV9 and TRBJ2-1, with D possibly being TRBD2 (5 bases). Trimming removed 2 bases at V and 5 bases at J, with 11 bases between. The CDR3 consists of 14 residues. CDR1 SGDLS and CDR2 YYNGEE come from the germline V gene. CDR3 nucleotides: TGTGCCAGCAGCGTCCAAGGGAGTCACAATGAGCAGTTCTTC. Translating gives CASSVQGSHNEQFF.

The J gene is TRBJ2-3, the V gene TRBV18, with D maybe TRBD2 (6 bases). The CDR3 contains 14 residues. CDR1 and CDR2 (germline): KGHSH, LQKENI. Trimming took 2 bases from V and 1 from J, leaving 7 bases between them. The CDR3 nucleotides read TGTGCCAGCTCACCAGGGACTCGCACAGATACGCAGTATTTT. Translating it yields CASSPGTRTDTQYF.

This clone was seen only a few times. As DNA, the CDR3 is TGTGCCAGCTTTTCCTCCACGAATTACGAGAATGGCTACACCTTC. Encoded protein: CASFSSTNYENGYTF. The chain is built from TRBV28 and TRBJ1-2; D unclear. The CDR3 runs 15 residues. Germline CDR1 and CDR2: MDHEN and SYDVKM. Trimming removed 8 bases at V and 6 bases at J, with 22 bases between.

The chain's CDR3 is CASSLIQADGEQFF. CDR3 in DNA: TGTGCCAGCAGCTTAATCCAAGCGGATGGGGAGCAGTTCTTC. The J gene is TRBJ2-1, the V gene TRBV11-2; tentatively, D is TRBD2 (5 bases). V lost 2 bases to trimming and J lost 10 bases, with 15 bases between them. The CDR3 covers 14 residues. Germline V gene sequence: CDR1 SGHAT, CDR2 FQNNGV.

With respect to this clone: This sample includes further DNA sequences coding for the same CDR3. The chain links TRBV5-1 to TRBJ2-7; no firm D call. From germline, CDR1 is SGHRS and CDR2 YFSETQ. V lost 0 bases and J 3 bases, leaving 4 bases between the germline ends. This CDR3 spans 12 amino acids. As DNA, the CDR3 is TGCGCCAGCAGCTTGGACTTCTACGAGCAGTACTTC. Encoded protein: CASSLDFYEQYF.

The chain has TRBV30 and TRBJ1-1; 7 nucleotides match TRBD1. V shed 1 base, J shed 3 bases, and the junction held 8 bases outside the gene matches. Germline V gene data show CDR1 as GTSNPN and CDR2 as SVGIG (reference sequence). The length of the CDR3 is 15 residues. The CDR3 sequence is CAWSARRGLYTEAFF. The CDR3, as DNA: TGTGCCTGGAGTGCCCGAAGGGGGCTCTACACTGAAGCTTTCTTT.

The chain employs TRBV27 and TRBJ2-7, with TRBD1 matching 8 bases. Germline V lookup: CDR1 MNHEY, CDR2 SMNVEV (reference sequence). The J segment lost 3 bases and the V segment lost 4 bases, leaving 8 bases of the junction unmatched. This CDR3 has 15 amino acids. The CDR3 region is CASSSPRGTGYEQYF. The CDR3 DNA sequence: TGTGCCAGCAGTTCCCCACGGGGGACAGGCTACGAGCAGTACTTC.

The V and J genes are TRBV6-2 or TRBV6-3 and TRBJ1-5; D may be TRBD1 (6 bases). Germline V gene data show CDR1 as MNHEY and CDR2 as SVGEGT. CDR3 length: 17 amino acids. The V end was cut by 5 bases, the J end by 6 bases, with 23 bases between. CDR3 region: CASSLVGSGGARQPQHF. The CDR3 coding sequence is TGTGCCAGCAGTCTTGTAGGGTCGGGGGGGGCTCGTCAGCCCCAGCATTTT.

This clone was detected once. The rearrangement uses TRBV3-1 (or the pseudogene TRBV3-2) and TRBJ2-7, with D possibly TRBD2 on 6 matching bases. V was cut by 5 bases and J by 7 bases, with 18 bases left in between. Germline V gene sequence: CDR1 LGHDT, CDR2 YNNKEL (reference sequence). The CDR3 covers 14 residues. CDR3: CASSWGEGDGEQYF. DNA for the CDR3: TGTGCCAGCAGCTGGGGGGAAGGGGACGGAGAGCAGTACTTC.

This clone has a single count. The chain carries TRBV6-6 and TRBJ2-2; D unresolved. Per germline, CDR1 MNHNY and CDR2 SVGAGI (reference sequence). The CDR3 length is 13 residues. Trimming removed 4 bases at V and 6 bases at J, with 9 bases between. The CDR3 DNA reads TGTGCCAGCAGTTCCGATAGAGCCGGGGAGCTGTTTTTT. Translated: CASSSDRAGELFF.

This chain uses TRBV30 with TRBJ1-2; 8 bases match TRBD1. The V gene's germline CDR1 is GTSNPN and CDR2 SVGIG (reference sequence). The CDR3 loop spans 16 amino acids. Trimming took 1 base from V and 2 from J; bases not matched to a gene: 9. CDR3 nucleotide sequence: TGTGCCTGGAGTGCAACCCGGACAGGGTTAAACTATGGCTACACCTTC. Translation gives CAWSATRTGLNYGYTF.

The V gene is TRBV4-2, the J gene TRBJ1-5; TRBD1 is a possible D gene (6 bases). The germline V gene encodes CDR1 LGHNA and CDR2 YNFKEQ. V was trimmed by 0 bases and J by 3 bases, leaving 15 bases between them. The CDR3 has 17 residues. CDR3 amino acids: CASSQEVLRDTNQPQHF. The CDR3 coding sequence is TGTGCCAGCAGCCAAGAAGTCCTCAGGGACACCAATCAGCCCCAGCATTTT.

The J gene is TRBJ1-1, the V gene TRBV5-1, with 8 positions matching TRBD1. Germline CDR1 reads SGHRS; CDR2 reads YFSETQ. This CDR3 has 14 amino acids. Losses at the gene ends were 4 bases for V and 5 bases for J; bases not matched to a gene: 7. CDR3: CASSAAGGGTEAFF. DNA of the CDR3: TGCGCCAGCAGCGCCGCAGGGGGCGGAACTGAAGCTTTCTTT.

The chain has TRBV11-2 and TRBJ2-3; D not certain. CDR1 SGHAT and CDR2 FQNNGV come from the germline V gene. V gave up 4 bases and J gave up 1 base, with 21 bases separating them. This CDR3 has 18 residues. The CDR3 spells CASSSRPRLRARTDTQYF. The CDR3 DNA sequence: TGTGCCAGCAGCTCCCGTCCGAGACTCCGAGCGCGCACAGATACGCAGTATTTT.

The rearrangement joins TRBV4-2 to TRBJ1-6; weak D call: TRBD1 (5 bases). V was cut by 0 bases and J by 7 bases, with 10 bases left in between. The length of the CDR3 is 15 residues. Germline CDR1 reads LGHNA; CDR2 reads YNFKEQ. This CDR3 is CASSQEAGLNSPLHF. CDR3 DNA sequence: TGTGCCAGCAGCCAAGAGGCAGGGTTAAATTCACCCCTCCACTTT.

V gene TRBV11-2 combines with J gene TRBJ2-5, with D possibly TRBD2 on 6 matching bases. The CDR3 loop spans 14 amino acids. V lost 2 bases and J 5 bases, leaving 12 bases between the germline ends. Germline CDR1 is SGHAT and CDR2 is FQNNGV. This chain's CDR3 is CASSLRGAGETQYF. The CDR3 region has the DNA TGTGCCAGCAGCTTAAGGGGCGCGGGGGAGACCCAGTACTTC.

V and J are TRBV18 and TRBJ2-7, with D perhaps TRBD1 (6 bases). Germline assignment: CDR1 KGHSH and CDR2 LQKENI. The V end lost 3 bases, the J end lost 2 bases, and 14 bases lay between the germline ends. The CDR3 length is 15 residues. In nucleotides, the CDR3 is TGTGCCAGCTCACCCGACAGGTCCGTCACCTACGAGCAGTACTTC. This codes for CASSPDRSVTYEQYF.

This rearrangement joins TRBV7-9 to TRBJ1-2, with a tentative D call TRBD1 (6 bases). The V gene's germline CDR1 is SEHNR and CDR2 FQNEAQ (reference sequence). Trimming removed 1 base from V and 4 bases from J, with 13 bases in between. This CDR3 contains 15 residues. CDR3 sequence (DNA): TGTGCCAGCAGCTTAGAGGCAGGGGCAACCTATGGCTACACCTTC. As protein: CASSLEAGATYGYTF.

This clone showed up just once. The chain carries TRBV3-1 (or the pseudogene TRBV3-2) and TRBJ2-3, with 9 bases identical to TRBD2. The trim removed 1 base at V and 6 bases at J, leaving 14 bases unmatched. CDR1 LGHDT and CDR2 YNNKEL come from the germline V gene (reference sequence). The CDR3 consists of 18 residues. Here the CDR3 reads CASSQAGFGGGGLDTQYF. In DNA, the CDR3 is TGTGCCAGCAGCCAAGCCGGGTTCGGCGGGGGGGGGCTGGATACGCAGTATTTT.

The CDR3 coding sequence is TGTGCCAGCGCAAAGGGGGGGAGCACAGATACGCAGTATTTT. Its translation is CASAKGGSTDTQYF. The chain uses TRBV3-1 (or the pseudogene TRBV3-2) and TRBJ2-3; perhaps TRBD2 as D (7 bases). This CDR3 spans 14 amino acids. V gave up 8 bases and J gave up 0 bases, with 12 bases separating them. Looked up from germline, CDR1 is LGHDT and CDR2 is YNNKEL (reference sequence).